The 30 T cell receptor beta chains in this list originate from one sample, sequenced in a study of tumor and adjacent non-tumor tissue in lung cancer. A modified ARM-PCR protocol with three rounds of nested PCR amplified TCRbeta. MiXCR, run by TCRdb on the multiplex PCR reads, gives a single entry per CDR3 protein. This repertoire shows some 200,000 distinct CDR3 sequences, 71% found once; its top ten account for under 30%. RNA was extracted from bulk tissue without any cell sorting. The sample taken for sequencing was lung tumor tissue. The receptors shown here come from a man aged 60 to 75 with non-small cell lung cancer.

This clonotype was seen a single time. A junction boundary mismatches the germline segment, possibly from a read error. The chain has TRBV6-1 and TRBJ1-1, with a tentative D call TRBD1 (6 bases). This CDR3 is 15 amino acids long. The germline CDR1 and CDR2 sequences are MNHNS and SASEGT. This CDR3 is CVSRDGPGAGTEAFF. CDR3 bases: TGTGTCAGCCGCGATGGGCCGGGGGCCGGAACTGAAGCTTTCTTT.

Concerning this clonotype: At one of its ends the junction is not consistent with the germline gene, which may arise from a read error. CDR3 DNA: TGTGCCAGCTGTTTCGCTGGGAATACAGAGCCCCAGTACTTC. Residues: CASCFAGNTEPQYF. The chain is built from TRBV12-3 or TRBV12-4 and TRBJ2-5; D call uncertain. The CDR3 totals 14 residues.

CDR3 sequence: CASSLDHGRANEQYF. The CDR3 nucleotides are TGTGCCAGCAGCTTAGATCATGGCAGGGCCAATGAGCAGTACTTC. This rearrangement joins TRBV11-3 to TRBJ2-7; perhaps TRBD1 as D (5 bases). V lost 0 bases and J lost 7, with 16 bases in between. Germline CDR1 reads SGHNT; CDR2 reads YENEEA. CDR3 length equals 15 residues.

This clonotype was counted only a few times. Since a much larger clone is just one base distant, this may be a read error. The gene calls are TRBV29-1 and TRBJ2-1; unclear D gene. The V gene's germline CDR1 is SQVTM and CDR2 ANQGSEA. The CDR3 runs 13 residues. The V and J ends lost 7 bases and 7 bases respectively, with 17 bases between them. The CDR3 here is CSAFYRLGNEQFF. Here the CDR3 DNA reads TGCAGCGCCTTCTACCGTTTGGGAAATGAGCAGTTCTTC.

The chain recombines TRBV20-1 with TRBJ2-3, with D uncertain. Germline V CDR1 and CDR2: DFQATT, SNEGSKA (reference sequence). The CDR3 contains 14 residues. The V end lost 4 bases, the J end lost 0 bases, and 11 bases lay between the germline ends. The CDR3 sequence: CSAKSPISTDTQYF. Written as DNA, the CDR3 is TGCAGTGCTAAAAGCCCAATAAGCACAGATACGCAGTATTTT.

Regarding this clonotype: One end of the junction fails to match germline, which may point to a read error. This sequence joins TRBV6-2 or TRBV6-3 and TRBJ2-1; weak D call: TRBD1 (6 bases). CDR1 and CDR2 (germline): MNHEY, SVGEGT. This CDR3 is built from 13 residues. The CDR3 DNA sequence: TGTGGCAGCAGTAACCTCCAGGGGAATGAGCAGTTCTTC. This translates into CGSSNLQGNEQFF.

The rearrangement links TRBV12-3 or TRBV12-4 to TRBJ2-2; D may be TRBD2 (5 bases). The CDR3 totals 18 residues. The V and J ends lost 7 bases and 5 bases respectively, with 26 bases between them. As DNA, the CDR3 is TGTGCCAGCATCTTCTCCCGAATCGGGATGGTGGGTACCGGGGAGCTGTTTTTT. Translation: CASIFSRIGMVGTGELFF.

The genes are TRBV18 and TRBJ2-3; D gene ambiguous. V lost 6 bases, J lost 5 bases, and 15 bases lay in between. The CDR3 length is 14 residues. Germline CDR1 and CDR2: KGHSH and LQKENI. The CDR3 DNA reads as TGTGCCAGCTCCCCGTCAACGGTTGGAGATACGCAGTATTTT. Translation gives CASSPSTVGDTQYF.

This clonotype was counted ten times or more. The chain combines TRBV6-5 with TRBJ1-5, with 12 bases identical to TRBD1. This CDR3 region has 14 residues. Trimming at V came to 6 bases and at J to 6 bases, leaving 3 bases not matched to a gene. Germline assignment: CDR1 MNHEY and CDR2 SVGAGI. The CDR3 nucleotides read TGTGCCAGCAGGGGGACAGGGGGCGGTCAGCCCCAGCATTTT. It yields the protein CASRGTGGGQPQHF.

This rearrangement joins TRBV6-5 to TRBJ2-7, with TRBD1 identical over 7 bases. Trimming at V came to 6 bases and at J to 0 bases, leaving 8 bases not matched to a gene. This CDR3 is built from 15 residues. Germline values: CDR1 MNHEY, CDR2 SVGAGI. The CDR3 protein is CASSWGRGSSYEQYF. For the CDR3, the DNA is TGTGCCAGCAGCTGGGGCAGGGGGAGCTCCTACGAGCAGTACTTC.

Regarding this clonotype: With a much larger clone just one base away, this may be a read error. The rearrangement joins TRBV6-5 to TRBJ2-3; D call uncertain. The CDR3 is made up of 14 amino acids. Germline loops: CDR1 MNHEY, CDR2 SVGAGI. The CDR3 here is CTSSPRVNTDTQYF. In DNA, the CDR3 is TGTACCAGCAGTCCTCGGGTCAACACAGATACGCAGTATTTT.

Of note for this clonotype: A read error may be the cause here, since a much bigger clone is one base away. The DNA for the CDR3 is TGCAGTGCAGAACAGGGGGATAGGAAGACCCAGTGCTTC. Its protein product is CSAEQGDRKTQCF. The rearrangement uses TRBV20-1 and TRBJ2-5; 8 nucleotides align to TRBD1. This CDR3 is built from 13 residues. CDR1 and CDR2 from the germline V gene are DFQATT and SNEGSKA (reference sequence).

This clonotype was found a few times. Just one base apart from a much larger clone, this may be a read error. CDR3 coding DNA: TGCAGCGGTGGGACAGTGGAGGAGACCCAGTACTTC. It encodes CSGGTVEETQYF. This chain connects TRBV29-1 to TRBJ2-5, with 7 bases lining up with TRBD1. V dropped 7 bases and J dropped 5; count of bases not matched to a gene: 7. The CDR3 is 12 amino acids. CDR1 and CDR2 from the germline V gene are SQVTM and ANQGSEA. Looking up the rest from reference TRBV29-1 and TRBJ2-5 gives the full variable domain: SAVISQKPSRDICQRGTSLTIQCQVDSQVTMMFWYRQQPGQSLTLIATANQGSEATYESGFVIDKFPISRPNLTFSTLTVSNMSPEDSSIYLCSGGTVEETQYFGPGTRLLVL.

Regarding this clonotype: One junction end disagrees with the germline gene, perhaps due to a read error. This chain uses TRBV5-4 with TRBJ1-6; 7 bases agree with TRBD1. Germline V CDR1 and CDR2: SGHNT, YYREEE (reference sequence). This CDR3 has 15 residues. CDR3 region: CASILGTATNSPLHF. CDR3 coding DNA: TGTGCCAGCATCTTGGGGACAGCTACAAATTCACCCCTCCACTTT.

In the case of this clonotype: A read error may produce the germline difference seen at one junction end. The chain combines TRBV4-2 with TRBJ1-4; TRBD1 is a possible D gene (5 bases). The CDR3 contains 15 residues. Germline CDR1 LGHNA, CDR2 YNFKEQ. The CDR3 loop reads CASSQPGRINERLFF. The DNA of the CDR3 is TGTGCCAGCAGCCAACCGGGACGGATTAATGAAAGACTGTTTTTT.

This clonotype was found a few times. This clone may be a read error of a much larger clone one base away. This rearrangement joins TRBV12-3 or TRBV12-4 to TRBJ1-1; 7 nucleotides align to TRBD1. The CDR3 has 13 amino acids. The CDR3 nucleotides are TGTGCCAGCAGTTTTAACAGGGGCGCTGAAGTTTTCTTT. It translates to CASSFNRGAEVFF.

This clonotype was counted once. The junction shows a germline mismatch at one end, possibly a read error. CDR3 loop: CAISPQADYVYTF. CDR3 bases: TGTGCCATCAGCCCCCAGGCTGACTATGTCTACACCTTC. This rearrangement joins TRBV6-6 to TRBJ1-2; D unresolved. Germline V lookup: CDR1 MNHNY, CDR2 SVGAGI (reference sequence). The CDR3 is made up of 13 amino acids.

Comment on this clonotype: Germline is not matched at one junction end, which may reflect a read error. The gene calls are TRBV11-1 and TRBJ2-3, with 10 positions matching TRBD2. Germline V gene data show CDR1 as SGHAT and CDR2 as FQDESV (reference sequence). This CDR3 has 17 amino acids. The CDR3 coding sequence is TGTGCCAGCAGCTTAGTTAGGACTAGCGGTAGCAGAGATACGCAGTATTTT. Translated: CASSLVRTSGSRDTQYF.

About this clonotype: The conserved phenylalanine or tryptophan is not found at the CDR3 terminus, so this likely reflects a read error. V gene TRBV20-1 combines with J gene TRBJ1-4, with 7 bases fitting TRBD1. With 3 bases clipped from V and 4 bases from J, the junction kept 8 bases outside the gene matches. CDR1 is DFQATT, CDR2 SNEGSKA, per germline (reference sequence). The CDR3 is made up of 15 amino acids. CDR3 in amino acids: CSASDRADFNEKLFS. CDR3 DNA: TGCAGTGCTAGCGACAGGGCCGATTTTAATGAAAAACTGTTTTCT.

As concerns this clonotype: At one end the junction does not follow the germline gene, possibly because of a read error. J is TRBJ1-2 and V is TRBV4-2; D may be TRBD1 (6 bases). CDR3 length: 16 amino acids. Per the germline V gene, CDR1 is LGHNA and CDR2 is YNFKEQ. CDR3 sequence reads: CASSPPAGTEGDGYAF. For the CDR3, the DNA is TGTGCCAGCAGCCCCCCTGCGGGGACGGAGGGGGATGGCTATGCCTTT.

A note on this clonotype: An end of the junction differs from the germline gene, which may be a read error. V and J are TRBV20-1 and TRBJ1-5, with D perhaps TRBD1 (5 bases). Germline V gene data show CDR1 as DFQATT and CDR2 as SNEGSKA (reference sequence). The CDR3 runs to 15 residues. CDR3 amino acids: CSTRDRGHANQPQHF. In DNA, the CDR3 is TGCAGTACTAGAGATCGAGGACATGCTAATCAGCCCCAGCATTTT.

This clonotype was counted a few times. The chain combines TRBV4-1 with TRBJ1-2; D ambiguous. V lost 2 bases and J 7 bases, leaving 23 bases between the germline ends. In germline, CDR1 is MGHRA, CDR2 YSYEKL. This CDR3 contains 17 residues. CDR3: CASSQSSSSTPSGGYTF. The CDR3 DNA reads TGCGCCAGCAGCCAATCATCCAGTTCCACCCCCTCGGGTGGCTACACCTTC.

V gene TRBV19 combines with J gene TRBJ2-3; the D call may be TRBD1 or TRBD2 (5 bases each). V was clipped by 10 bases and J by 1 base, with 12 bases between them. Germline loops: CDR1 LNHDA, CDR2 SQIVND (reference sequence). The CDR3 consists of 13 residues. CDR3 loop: CATRDRRTDTQYF. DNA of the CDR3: TGTGCCACACGGGACCGCCGCACAGATACGCAGTATTTT.

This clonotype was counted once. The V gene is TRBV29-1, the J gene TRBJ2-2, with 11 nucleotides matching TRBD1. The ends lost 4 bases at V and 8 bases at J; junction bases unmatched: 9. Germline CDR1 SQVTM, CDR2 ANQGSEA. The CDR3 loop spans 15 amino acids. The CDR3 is CSVVDRGQYIGELFF. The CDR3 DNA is TGCAGCGTTGTGGACAGGGGGCAATACATAGGGGAGCTGTTTTTT.

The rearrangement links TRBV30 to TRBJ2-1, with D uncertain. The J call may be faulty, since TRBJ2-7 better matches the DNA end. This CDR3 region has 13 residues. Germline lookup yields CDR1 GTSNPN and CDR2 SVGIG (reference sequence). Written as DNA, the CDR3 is TGTGCCTGGAGTGTACTGAGTTCCAATGAGCAGTACTTC. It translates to CAWSVLSSNEQYF.

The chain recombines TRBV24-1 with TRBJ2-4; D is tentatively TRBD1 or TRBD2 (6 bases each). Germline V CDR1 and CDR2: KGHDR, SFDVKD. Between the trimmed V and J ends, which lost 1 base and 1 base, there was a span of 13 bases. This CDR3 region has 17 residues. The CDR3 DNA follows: TGTGCCACCAGTGATTTTCTTCTAGGGGGGGCCAAAAACATTCAGTACTTC. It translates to CATSDFLLGGAKNIQYF.

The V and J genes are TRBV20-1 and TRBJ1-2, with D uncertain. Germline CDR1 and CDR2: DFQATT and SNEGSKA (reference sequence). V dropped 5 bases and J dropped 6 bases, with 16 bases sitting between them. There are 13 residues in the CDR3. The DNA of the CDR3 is TGCAGTGCTGTCCCAGAGACTACTGATGGCTACACCTTC. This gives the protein CSAVPETTDGYTF.

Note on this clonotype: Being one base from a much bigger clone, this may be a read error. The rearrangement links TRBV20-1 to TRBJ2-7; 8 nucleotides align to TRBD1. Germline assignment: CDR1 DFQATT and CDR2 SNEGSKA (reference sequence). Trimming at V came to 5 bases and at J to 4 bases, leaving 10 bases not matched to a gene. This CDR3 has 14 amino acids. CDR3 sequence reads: CSAHAGTGSYEQYF. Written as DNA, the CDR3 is TGCAGTGCTCACGCCGGGACAGGCTCGTACGAGCAGTACTTC.

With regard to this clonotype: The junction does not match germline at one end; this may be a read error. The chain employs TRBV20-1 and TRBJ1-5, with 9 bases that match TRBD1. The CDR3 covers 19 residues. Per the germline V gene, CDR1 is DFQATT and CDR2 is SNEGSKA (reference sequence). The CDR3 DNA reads TGCAGTGCTGGAGGGGGTGGTACAGGGGGCATTGTAGCAAATCAGTCCCAGCATTTT. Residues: CSAGGGGTGGIVANQSQHF.

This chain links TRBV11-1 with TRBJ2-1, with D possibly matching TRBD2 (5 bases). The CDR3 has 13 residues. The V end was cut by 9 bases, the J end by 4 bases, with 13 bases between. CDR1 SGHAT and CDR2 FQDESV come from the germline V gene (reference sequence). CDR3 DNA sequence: TGTGCCAGTGGCTTGCAGCGGTACAATGAGCAGTTCTTC. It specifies CASGLQRYNEQFF.